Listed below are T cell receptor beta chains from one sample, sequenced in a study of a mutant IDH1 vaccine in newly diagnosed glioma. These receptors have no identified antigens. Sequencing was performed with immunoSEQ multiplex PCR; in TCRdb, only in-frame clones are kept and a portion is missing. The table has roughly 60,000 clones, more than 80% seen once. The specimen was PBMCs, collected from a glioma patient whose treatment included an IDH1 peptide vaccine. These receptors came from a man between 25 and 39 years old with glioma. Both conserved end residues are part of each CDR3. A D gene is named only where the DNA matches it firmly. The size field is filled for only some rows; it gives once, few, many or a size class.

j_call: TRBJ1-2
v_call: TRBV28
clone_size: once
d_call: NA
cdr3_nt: TGTGCCAGCAGTCCGTTTACAGGGCACTATGGCTACACCTTC
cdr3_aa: CASSPFTGHYGYTF

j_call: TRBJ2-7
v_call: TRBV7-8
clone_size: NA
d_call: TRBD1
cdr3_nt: TGTGCCAGCAGCCTAGCGACCGTGGACAGGGGCTACGAGCAGTACTTC
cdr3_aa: CASSLATVDRGYEQYF

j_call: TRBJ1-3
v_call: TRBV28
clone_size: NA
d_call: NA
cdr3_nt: TGTGCCAGCAGTACTACCTACAGGTCCCGCGGAAACACCATATATTTT
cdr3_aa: CASSTTYRSRGNTIYF

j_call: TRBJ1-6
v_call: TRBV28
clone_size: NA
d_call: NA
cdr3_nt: TGTGCCAGCAGTTTATTACGAGGGGCCCTCCACTTT
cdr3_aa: CASSLLRGALHF

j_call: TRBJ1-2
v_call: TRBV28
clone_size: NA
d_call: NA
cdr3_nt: TGTGCCACCACTACGGGGTACTATGGCTACACCTTC
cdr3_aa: CATTTGYYGYTF

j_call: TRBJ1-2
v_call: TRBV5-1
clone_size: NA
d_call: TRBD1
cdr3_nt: TGCGCCAGCAGCCCGGGACAGGTAACCTATGGCTACACCTTC
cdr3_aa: CASSPGQVTYGYTF

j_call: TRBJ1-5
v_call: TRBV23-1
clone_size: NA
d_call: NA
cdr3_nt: TGCGCCAGCAGTCAATGCTACATTTCTCTTAGCAATCAGCCCCAGCATTTT
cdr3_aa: CASSQCYISLSNQPQHF

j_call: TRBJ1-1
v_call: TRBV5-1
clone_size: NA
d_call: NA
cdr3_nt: TGCGCCAGCAGCTTGGTGGGCAGGGGAGAAGCTTTCTTT
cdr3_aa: CASSLVGRGEAFF

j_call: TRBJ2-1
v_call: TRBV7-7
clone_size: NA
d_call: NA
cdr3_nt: TGTGCCAGCAGCCCCCTCGGTCTAAGGGTTGAGCAGTTCTTC
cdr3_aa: CASSPLGLRVEQFF

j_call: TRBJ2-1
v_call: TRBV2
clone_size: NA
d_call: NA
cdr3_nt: TGTGCCAGCAGTGAAGGTTTGGTCGGGACAAAAACCACCTACAATGAGCAGTTCTTC
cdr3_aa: CASSEGLVGTKTTYNEQFF

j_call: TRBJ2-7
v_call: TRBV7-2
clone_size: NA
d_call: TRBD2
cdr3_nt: TGTGCCAGCAGCCCGTTCGGGGGGGCCTACGAGCAGTACTTC
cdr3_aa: CASSPFGGAYEQYF

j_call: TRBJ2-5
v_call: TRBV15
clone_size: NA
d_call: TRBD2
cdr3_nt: TGTGCCACCAGCAGAGTCCCGACTAGCGGGGAGACCCAGTACTTC
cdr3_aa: CATSRVPTSGETQYF

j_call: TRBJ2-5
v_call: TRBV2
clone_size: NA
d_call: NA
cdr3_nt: TGTGCCAGCAGCCCGCCGGAGGCTGATGAGACCCAGTACTTC
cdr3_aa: CASSPPEADETQYF

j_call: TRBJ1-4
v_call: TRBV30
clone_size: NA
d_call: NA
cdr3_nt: TGTGCCTGGAGTGTCTCGGGTGGGAAACTGTTTTTT
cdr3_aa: CAWSVSGGKLFF

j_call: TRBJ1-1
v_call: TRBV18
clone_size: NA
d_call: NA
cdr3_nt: TGTGCCAGCTCACCCCAAAGGACAGTCAACACTGAAGCTTTCTTT
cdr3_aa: CASSPQRTVNTEAFF

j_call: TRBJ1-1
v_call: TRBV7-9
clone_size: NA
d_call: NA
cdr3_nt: TGTGCCAGCAGCCAGATCCAGGCTGAAGCTTTCTTT
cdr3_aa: CASSQIQAEAFF

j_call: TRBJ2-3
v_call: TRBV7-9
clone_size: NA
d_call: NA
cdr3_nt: TGTGCCAGCAGCTCTTCGGCAGATACGCAGTATTTT
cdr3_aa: CASSSSADTQYF

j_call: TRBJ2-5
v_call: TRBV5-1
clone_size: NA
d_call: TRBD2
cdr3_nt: TGCGCCAGCAGGGTAGCGGGGGGGCCGGAGACCCAGTACTTC
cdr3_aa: CASRVAGGPETQYF